This TCR beta chain was recorded in a study of blood T cells in healthy people across ages (dated by TCRdb to the mid-2010s). Regarding the complete study: In model experiments, template switching captured about one uniquely barcoded TCR beta cDNA molecule for every two T cells. The donors were divided into four age groups: young (average around 16 years), middle-aged (over 35), aged (62) and long-lived (about 84). The study analyzed two additional independent replicas of 1 million unique cDNA reads from the same blood draw for two donors, one aged 18 to 30 and one aged 80 or older. Donors of different ages were randomly distributed across sequencing lanes to avoid experimental bias. The study measured age-related changes in TCR beta repertoire diversity using deep sequencing normalized with unique cDNA molecular identifiers. The full study reports these points: Compared with the aged group, the long-lived group had more naive CD4+ T cells, fewer expanded clones and increased TCR diversity, suggesting age selection. A strong correlation was found between observed TCR beta diversity and the percentage of naive T cells measured by flow cytometry. Observed TCR beta diversity per million T cells fell roughly linearly with age, and a significant reduction was already apparent by age around 40. Total diversity estimates from one million sequenced T cells were considered lower bounds and underestimates. Since profiling was done on bulk unsorted PBMCs, naive and antigen-experienced compartments could not be conclusively compared. Because donor CMV infection status was unknown, age-related changes in expanded clonotypes were potentially confounded.

This clonotype was observed a few times. Which antigen it targets is not known. One base away there is no much larger clone; base qualities are not given. The library came from 5' RACE. Data came from an Illumina HiSeq 2500. A second PCR of about 6 to 12 cycles was performed with a sample-barcoded 5' primer and a J-beta primer mix. A unique molecular identifier was introduced onto each TCR beta cDNA molecule by a template-switch 5' adaptor carrying 12 random nucleotides. At least 2.5 million CDR3-containing paired-end reads were obtained from each sample. First-strand cDNA synthesis was performed from all RNA using the Mint cDNA synthesis kit, with priming by a TRBC-specific oligonucleotide. Following uracil-DNA glycosylase treatment, a first 18-cycle PCR with universal primers M1SS and BC2_uni_R was performed on all cDNA. As for how the authors treated the data: Each sample was normalized by randomly selecting 1 million high-quality reads, each carrying a distinct molecular identifier. Reads with shared molecular identifiers were discarded instead of being binned into consensus sequences. MiTCR, with a Q25 quality threshold and the strictest error-elimination algorithm, was used for CDR3 identification, clonotype clustering and error correction. A nonparametric unseen species model with Euler transformation was used to estimate a lower bound on total TCR beta diversity. TCRdb ran its own pipeline on the public reads, namely fastp trimming at Q25 and MiXCR clone calling, and kept in-frame beta chains. Rows with one shared CDR3 protein collapse into an entry with the most common genes and DNA. These V and J calls rely on TCRdb rather than the paper's analysis. For this sample there are some 1.5 million distinct CDR3 sequences; approximately 30% appear just once. In total, the top ten clones hold about 8% of the sample.

The donors were roughly 39 Caucasian individuals from Russia, aged about 6 to 95 years, who were systemically healthy. Each donor gave 9 to 10 milliliters of peripheral blood, collected into EDTA-treated Vacutainer tubes. Ficoll-Paque density-gradient centrifugation was used to isolate PBMCs, with at least 6 million obtained per sample. Total RNA was extracted from PBMCs with Trizol reagent, with at least 5.5 micrograms obtained per sample. Naive CD45RAhigh/CD27high T cell percentages were measured by flow cytometry on a PBMC aliquot from every donor. The sample taken for sequencing was blood. The clonotype was recovered from a woman in her twenties or thirties in good health.

The CDR3 protein: CASSLDIGANNEQFF. The nucleotide sequence is TGTGCCAGCAGCTTAGATATAGGGGCCAACAATGAGCAGTTCTTC. The rearrangement joined TRBV11-2 to TRBJ2-1; the D segment could be TRBD1, given 5 matching bases. Including cysteine and phenylalanine, the CDR3 has 15 amino acids. Only the CDR3 region is kept as DNA, spanning 45 bases read in frame from base 1. The junction shows trimming of 0 bases on V and 5 bases on J, plus 11 bases between the germline ends. CDR1 and CDR2, per the germline V gene, are SGHAT and FQNNGV.